A selection of T cell receptor beta chains follows, all from one sample in a study of T cells in Graves' hyperthyroidism and ophthalmopathy. MiXCR, applied by TCRdb to the multiplex PCR reads, yields one record per CDR3 protein. The table includes about 340,000 distinct CDR3 sequences, 15% to 20% detected once. Sequencing input: blood. The receptors shown here come from a woman aged 45-65 years with Graves' hyperthyroidism. Both conserved end residues are part of each CDR3. D genes are given only for firm matches. Clone size, where shown, is once, few, many, or a class for clones that have expanded.

D: -; V: TRBV7-9; size: few; J: TRBJ2-5; CDR3: CASSLGIIDQETQYF; DNA: TGTGCCAGCAGCTTAGGTATTATCGATCAAGAGACCCAGTACTTC
D: -; V: TRBV20-1; size: few; J: TRBJ2-2; CDR3: CSARDPLGGELFF; DNA: TGCAGTGCTAGAGACCCCTTAGGCGGGGAGCTGTTTTTT
D: -; V: TRBV29-1; size: few; J: TRBJ1-3; CDR3: CSVENRAGNTIYF; DNA: TGCAGCGTTGAAAACAGGGCTGGAAACACCATATATTTT
D: -; V: TRBV5-5; size: many; J: TRBJ2-1; CDR3: CASSLVAEQYNEQFF; DNA: TGTGCCAGCAGCTTGGTAGCGGAGCAATACAATGAGCAGTTCTTC
D: -; V: TRBV9; size: few; J: TRBJ1-1; CDR3: CASSVGGGGEAFF; DNA: TGTGCCAGCAGCGTAGGGGGGGGGGGCGAAGCTTTCTTT
D: -; V: TRBV6-1; size: -; J: TRBJ1-3; CDR3: CASSMTLRSGNTIYF; DNA: TGTGCCAGCAGCATGACACTTCGCTCTGGAAACACCATATATTTT
D: -; V: TRBV15; size: few; J: TRBJ2-5; CDR3: CATSRADFQETQYF; DNA: TGTGCCACCAGCAGAGCGGACTTCCAAGAGACCCAGTACTTC
D: -; V: TRBV28; size: many; J: TRBJ2-7; CDR3: CASSYFAGNYEQYF; DNA: TGTGCCAGCAGTTATTTCGCCGGTAACTACGAGCAGTACTTC
D: -; V: TRBV19; size: -; J: TRBJ2-3; CDR3: CASSIDGVSDTQYF; DNA: TGTGCCAGTAGTATAGATGGGGTTTCAGATACGCAGTATTTT
D: -; V: TRBV15; size: many; J: TRBJ1-2; CDR3: CATSTGHDNYGYTF; DNA: TGTGCCACCAGCACCGGACACGATAACTATGGCTACACCTTC
D: -; V: TRBV13; size: few; J: TRBJ2-7; CDR3: CASSPWGFDEQYF; DNA: TGTGCCAGCAGCCCTTGGGGGTTCGACGAGCAGTACTTC
D: -; V: TRBV7-2; size: -; J: TRBJ1-3; CDR3: CASSLRAVGSSGNTIYF; DNA: TGTGCCAGCAGCTTAAGGGCCGTGGGGAGCTCTGGAAACACCATATATTTT
D: TRBD2; V: TRBV15; size: -; J: TRBJ2-5; CDR3: CATSRGTSGLQETQYF; DNA: TGTGCCACCAGCAGAGGGACTAGCGGCCTCCAAGAGACCCAGTACTTC
D: TRBD1; V: TRBV11-2; size: many; J: TRBJ1-4; CDR3: CASSSQGALEKLFF; DNA: TGTGCCAGCAGCTCACAGGGGGCACTTGAAAAACTGTTTTTT
D: TRBD1; V: TRBV18; size: -; J: TRBJ2-5; CDR3: CASSLPRDRGETRYF; DNA: TGTGCCAGCTCACTACCCCGGGACAGGGGAGAGACCCGGTACTTC
D: TRBD1; V: TRBV28; size: many; J: TRBJ2-5; CDR3: CASSLGGAGETQYF; DNA: TGTGCCAGCAGTCTAGGGGGCGCAGGAGAGACCCAGTACTTC
D: -; V: TRBV6-5; size: many; J: TRBJ1-5; CDR3: CASSYEGLGQPQHF; DNA: TGTGCCAGCAGTTACGAGGGGCTAGGACAGCCCCAGCATTTT